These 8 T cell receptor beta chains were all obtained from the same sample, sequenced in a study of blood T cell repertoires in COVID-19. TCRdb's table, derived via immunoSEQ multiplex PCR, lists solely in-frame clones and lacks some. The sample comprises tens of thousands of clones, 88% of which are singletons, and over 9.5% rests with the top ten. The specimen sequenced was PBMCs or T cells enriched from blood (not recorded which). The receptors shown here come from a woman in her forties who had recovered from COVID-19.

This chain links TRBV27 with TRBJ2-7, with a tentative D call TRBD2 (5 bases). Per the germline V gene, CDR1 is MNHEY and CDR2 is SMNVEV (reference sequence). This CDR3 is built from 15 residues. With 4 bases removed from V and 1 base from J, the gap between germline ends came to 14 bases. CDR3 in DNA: TGTGCCAGCAGTTCATCCTCCGGGATTTCCTACGAGCAGTACTTC. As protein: CASSSSSGISYEQYF.

The CDR3 nucleotides are TGCACCAGCAGTAAAGGGACAGCTTACACTGAAGCTTTCTTT. Protein sequence: CTSSKGTAYTEAFF. J is TRBJ1-1 and V is TRBV1; the table's D gene call, TRBD1, was not cross checked with the DNA. TRBV1 is a recognized pseudogene. There are 14 residues in the CDR3.

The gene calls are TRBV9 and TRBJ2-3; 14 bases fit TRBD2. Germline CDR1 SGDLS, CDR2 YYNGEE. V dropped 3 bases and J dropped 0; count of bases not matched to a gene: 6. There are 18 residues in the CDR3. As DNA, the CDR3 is TGTGCCAGCAGCGCCGGGACTAGCGGGGGCAGTAGCACAGATACGCAGTATTTT. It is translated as CASSAGTSGGSSTDTQYF.

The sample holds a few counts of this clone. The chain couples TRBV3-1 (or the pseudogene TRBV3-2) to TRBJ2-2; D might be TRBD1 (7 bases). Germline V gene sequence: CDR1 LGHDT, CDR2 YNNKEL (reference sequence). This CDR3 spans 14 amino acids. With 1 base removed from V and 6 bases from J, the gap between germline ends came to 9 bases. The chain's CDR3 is CASSQVRGAGELFF. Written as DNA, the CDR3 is TGTGCCAGCAGCCAAGTCAGGGGGGCCGGGGAGCTGTTTTTT.

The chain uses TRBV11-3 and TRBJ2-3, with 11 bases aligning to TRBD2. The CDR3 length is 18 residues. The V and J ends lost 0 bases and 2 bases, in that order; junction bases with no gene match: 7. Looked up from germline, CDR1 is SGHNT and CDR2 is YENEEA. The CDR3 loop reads CASSLDLSSGGPTDTQYF. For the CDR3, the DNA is TGTGCCAGCAGCTTAGATCTATCTAGCGGGGGGCCCACAGATACGCAGTATTTT.

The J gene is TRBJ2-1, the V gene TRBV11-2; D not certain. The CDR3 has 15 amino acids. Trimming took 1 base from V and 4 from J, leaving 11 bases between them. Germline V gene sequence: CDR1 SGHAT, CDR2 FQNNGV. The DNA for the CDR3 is TGTGCCAGCAGCTTAGGCCCGTCCCGGTACAATGAGCAGTTCTTC. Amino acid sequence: CASSLGPSRYNEQFF.

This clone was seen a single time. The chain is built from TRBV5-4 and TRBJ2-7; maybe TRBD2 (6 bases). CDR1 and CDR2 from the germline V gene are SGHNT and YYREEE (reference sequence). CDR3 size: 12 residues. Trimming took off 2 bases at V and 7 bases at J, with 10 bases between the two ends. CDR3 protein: CASSFPGGEQYF. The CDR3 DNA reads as TGTGCCAGCAGCTTTCCCGGAGGGGAGCAGTACTTC.

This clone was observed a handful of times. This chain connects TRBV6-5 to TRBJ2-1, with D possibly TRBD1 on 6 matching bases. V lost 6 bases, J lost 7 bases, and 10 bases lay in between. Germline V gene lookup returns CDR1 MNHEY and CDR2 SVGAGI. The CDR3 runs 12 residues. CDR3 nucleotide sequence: TGTGCCAGCAGATCAACAGGGAATGAGCAGTTCTTC. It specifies CASRSTGNEQFF.